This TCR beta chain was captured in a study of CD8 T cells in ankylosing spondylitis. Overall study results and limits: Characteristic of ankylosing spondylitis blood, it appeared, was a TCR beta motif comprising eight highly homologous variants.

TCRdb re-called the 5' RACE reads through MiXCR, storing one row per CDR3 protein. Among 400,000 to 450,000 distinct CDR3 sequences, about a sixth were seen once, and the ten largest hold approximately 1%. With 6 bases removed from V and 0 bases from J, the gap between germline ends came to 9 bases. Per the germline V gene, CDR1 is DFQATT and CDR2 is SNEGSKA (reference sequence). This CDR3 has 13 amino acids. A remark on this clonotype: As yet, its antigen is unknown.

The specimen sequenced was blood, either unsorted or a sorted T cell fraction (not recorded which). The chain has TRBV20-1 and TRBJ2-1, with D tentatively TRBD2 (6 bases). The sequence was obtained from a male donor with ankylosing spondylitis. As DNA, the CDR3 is TGCAGTGCGGAGGGAAGCTCCTACAATGAGCAGTTCTTC. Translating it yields CSAEGSSYNEQFF.